Here is one T cell receptor (beta chain) with its context. The CDR3 totals 15 residues. Per the germline V gene, CDR1 is MNHEY and CDR2 is SVGAGI. The V end was cut by 0 bases, the J end by 0 bases, with 6 bases between. These data originate in a study of somatic mutations in cytotoxic T cells in rheumatoid arthritis. Study at large: Including V beta1+ cells that were sequenced for TCRB, some T-cell populations stained with V beta antibodies were flow-sorted at nearly 100% purity.

The assay was immunoSEQ multiplex PCR, and TCRdb's table has in-frame clones only and misses some. The sample has about 20,000 clones; around four fifths are singletons. This receptor was obtained from an adult with rheumatoid arthritis. The chain joins TRBV6-5 to TRBJ1-5; tentatively, D is TRBD1 (5 bases). The material sequenced was CD8+ T cells sorted from blood. In DNA, the CDR3 is TGTGCCAGCAGTTACTCAGGGGATAGCAATCAGCCCCAGCATTTT. Its protein product is CASSYSGDSNQPQHF.